These T cell receptor beta chains were read from a single sample in a study of cytotoxic CD8 clonotypes in ibrutinib-treated CLL. Generated by immunoSEQ multiplex PCR, the TCRdb table keeps only in-frame clones and is missing some. The sample carries about 330,000 clones, 67% recorded once. The material was PBMCs, obtained after 36 months of ibrutinib treatment. Receptors originate from a human donor with chronic lymphocytic leukemia. The CDR3 runs from the conserved cysteine through the conserved F or W. The D gene is left open where the match is weak. Where a row states a size, it is once, few, many or the class of an expanded clone; other rows omit it.

V	J	size	D	DNA	CDR3
TRBV28	TRBJ1-2	-	-	TGTGCCAGCAGTTTATCGGGCAGGGCAAAGGCCTACACCTTC	CASSLSGRAKAYTF
TRBV29-1	TRBJ2-7	-	TRBD1	TGCAGCGTTATAGACAGGGGTAGCTACGAGCAGTACTTC	CSVIDRGSYEQYF
TRBV27	TRBJ2-5	-	TRBD1	TGTGCCAGCAGTTTAAATTCCCAGGGACAGGGACAAGAGACCCAGTACTTC	CASSLNSQGQGQETQYF
TRBV27	TRBJ2-1	-	-	TGTGCCAGCAGAAGGTATCTCCTCAATGAGCAGTTCTTC	CASRRYLLNEQFF
TRBV7-2	TRBJ1-2	-	TRBD1	TGTGCCAGCAGCCCCGGACAGGGGTTCTACTATGGCTACACCTTC	CASSPGQGFYYGYTF
TRBV6-1	TRBJ2-2	-	-	TGTGCCAGCAGTGATAGACGGAGCACCGGGGAGCTGTTTTTT	CASSDRRSTGELFF
TRBV5-4	TRBJ2-7	-	TRBD1	TGTGCCAGCAGCGCTTACGGGACAGACGCCCCCTACGAGCAGTACTTC	CASSAYGTDAPYEQYF
TRBV6-6	TRBJ2-1	-	TRBD2	TGTGCCAGCAGCCCACTAGCGGGAGACCGCAATGAGCAGTTCTTC	CASSPLAGDRNEQFF
TRBV18	TRBJ2-3	-	-	TGTGCCAGCTCACGCGAAGGTAATAGCACAGATACGCAGTATTTT	CASSREGNSTDTQYF
TRBV2	TRBJ1-5	few	-	TGTGCCAGCAGTGACGAGGGGATGAGCAATCAGCCCCAGCATTTT	CASSDEGMSNQPQHF
TRBV10-3	TRBJ2-7	-	TRBD1	TGTGCCATCAGTGATAGGGACAGCCCGACGGGGAACGAGCAGTACTTC	CAISDRDSPTGNEQYF
TRBV7-6	TRBJ1-2	-	-	TGTGCCAGCAGCTTAGGGACAGCCTATGGCTACACCTTC	CASSLGTAYGYTF
TRBV29-1	TRBJ2-4	-	-	TGCAGCGTTAGAGAATTGGGGCTACAAAACATTCAGTACTTC	CSVRELGLQNIQYF
TRBV13	TRBJ2-7	-	TRBD1	TGTGCCAGCCTCAACAGGGGAAAGCCCTACGAGCAGTACTTC	CASLNRGKPYEQYF
TRBV29-1	TRBJ2-7	few	-	TGCAGCGTTCTGCGGGTGAGCGAGCAGTACTTC	CSVLRVSEQYF
TRBV4-2	TRBJ2-4	-	-	TGTGCCAGCAGCCAAGATGCTCGCATACTAGAGCAAAACATTCAGTACTTC	CASSQDARILEQNIQYF
TRBV4-1	TRBJ1-2	few	TRBD1	TGCGCCAGCAGCCAAGGGACAGGGGGATCCAACTATGGCTACACCTTC	CASSQGTGGSNYGYTF
TRBV18	TRBJ1-3	-	-	TGTGCCAGCTCGTCAAGGGTCAGGGACCTGACCATATATTTT	CASSSRVRDLTIYF
TRBV5-4	TRBJ1-2	few	-	TGTGCCAGCAGCTTCGGGGGCGAGGACTATGGCTACACCTTC	CASSFGGEDYGYTF
TRBV28	TRBJ1-5	few	-	TGTGCCAGCAGCTTGGCGGGGGGGTTTCAGCCCCAGCATTTT	CASSLAGGFQPQHF
TRBV7-2	TRBJ2-7	-	-	TGTGCCAGCAGCTTAGCGGGGCGGTACCACGAGCAGTACTTC	CASSLAGRYHEQYF
TRBV2	TRBJ2-1	-	-	TGTGCCAGCAGTGAGGCTCTCTACAATGAGCAGTTCTTC	CASSEALYNEQFF
TRBV9	TRBJ2-5	-	TRBD2	TGTGCCAGCAGCACGGGGACTAGCGGGAAAGAGACCCAGTACTTC	CASSTGTSGKETQYF
TRBV11-2	TRBJ2-7	once	TRBD2	TGTGCCAGCAGCTGGGCTAGCGGGACCTCCTACGAGCAGTACTTC	CASSWASGTSYEQYF